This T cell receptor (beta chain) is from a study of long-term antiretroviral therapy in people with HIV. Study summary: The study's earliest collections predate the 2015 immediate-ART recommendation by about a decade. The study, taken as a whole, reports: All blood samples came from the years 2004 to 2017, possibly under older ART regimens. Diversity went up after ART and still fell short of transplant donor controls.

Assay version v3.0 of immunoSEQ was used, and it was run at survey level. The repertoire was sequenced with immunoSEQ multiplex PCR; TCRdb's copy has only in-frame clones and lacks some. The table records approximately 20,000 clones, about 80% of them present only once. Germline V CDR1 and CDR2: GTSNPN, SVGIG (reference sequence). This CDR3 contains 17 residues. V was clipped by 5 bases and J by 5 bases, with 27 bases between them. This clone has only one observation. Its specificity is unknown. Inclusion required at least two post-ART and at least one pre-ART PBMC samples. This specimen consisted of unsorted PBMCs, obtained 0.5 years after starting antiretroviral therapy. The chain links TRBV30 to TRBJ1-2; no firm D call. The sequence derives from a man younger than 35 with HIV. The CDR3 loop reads CAWRLGGNGNLGYGYTF. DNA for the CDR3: TGTGCCTGGCGGCTCGGTGGCAACGGAAATCTAGGGTATGGCTACACCTTC.